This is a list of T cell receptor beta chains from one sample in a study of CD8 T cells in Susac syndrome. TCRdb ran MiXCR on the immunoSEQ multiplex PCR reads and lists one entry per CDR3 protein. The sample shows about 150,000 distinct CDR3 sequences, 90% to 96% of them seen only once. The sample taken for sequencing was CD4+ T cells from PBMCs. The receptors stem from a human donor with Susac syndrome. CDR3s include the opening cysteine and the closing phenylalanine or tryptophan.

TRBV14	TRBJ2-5	CASSQTTGWVETQYF
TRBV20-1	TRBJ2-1	CSAGGLAGDYNEQFF
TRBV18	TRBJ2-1	CASSPRGSEQFF
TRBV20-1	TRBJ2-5	CSAKPGQGARETQYF
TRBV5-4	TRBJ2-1	CASSLLAREDDEQFF
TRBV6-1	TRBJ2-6	CASSSLSGVWGAGANVLTF
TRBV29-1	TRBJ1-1	CSVQTGATHSNTEAFF
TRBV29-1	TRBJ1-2	CSVEDRRGLGGYTF
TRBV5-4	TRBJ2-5	CASSLGGAGAQETQYF
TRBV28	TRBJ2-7	CASSSPGSRSSYEQYF